These 21 T cell receptor beta chains were sequenced from one sample in a study of cytomegalovirus exposure and HLA in healthy donors. The study ran its PCR with 60 Vbeta and 13 Jbeta primers. Some clones are missing from TCRdb's copy, which holds only in-frame ones; the method was immunoSEQ multiplex PCR. This sample has approximately 110,000 clones, with about 16% found just once. The sample taken for sequencing was PBMCs. The receptors come from a female donor in good health and CMV-seronegative.

The V and J genes are TRBV18 and TRBJ2-1; D is undetermined. Trimming stripped 0 bases from V and 0 bases from J, with 9 bases between. The CDR3 contains 16 residues. Germline V gene data show CDR1 as KGHSH and CDR2 as LQKENI. CDR3 amino acids: CASSPPKPFSYNEQFF. The CDR3 DNA reads as TGTGCCAGCTCACCACCGAAGCCATTCTCCTACAATGAGCAGTTCTTC.

CDR3 region: CASSVRTGEYGYTF. CDR3 in DNA: TGTGCCAGCAGCGTCCGCACAGGAGAATATGGCTACACCTTC. This rearrangement joins TRBV9 to TRBJ1-2; a possible D gene is TRBD1 (5 bases). Germline CDR1 is SGDLS and CDR2 is YYNGEE. Trimming pared 2 bases from V and 5 bases from J, leaving 13 bases between. The CDR3 length is 14 residues.

The rearrangement links TRBV10-3 to TRBJ2-7; 8 bases align to TRBD1. Germline lookup yields CDR1 ENHRY and CDR2 SYGVKD. After removal of 7 bases from V and 5 bases from J, the junction contained 4 bases not matched to a gene. This CDR3 is 12 amino acids long. The CDR3 protein is CAITTTGDEQYF. Written as DNA, the CDR3 is TGTGCCATCACCACGACAGGGGACGAGCAGTACTTC.

The J gene is TRBJ2-1, the V gene TRBV11-2; TRBD2 is a possible D gene (6 bases). V dropped 5 bases and J dropped 0 bases, with 11 bases sitting between them. The germline V gene has CDR1 SGHAT and CDR2 FQNNGV. The CDR3 loop spans 15 amino acids. This CDR3 is CASSTLRGSYNEQFF. The DNA for the CDR3 is TGTGCCAGCAGCACCTTGCGGGGCTCCTACAATGAGCAGTTCTTC.

V gene TRBV5-1 combines with J gene TRBJ2-1; D not certain. Germline V gene lookup returns CDR1 SGHRS and CDR2 YFSETQ. Trimming removed 4 bases from V and 5 bases from J, with 13 bases in between. The CDR3 spans 14 residues. This CDR3 reads CASSPSTANNEQFF. The CDR3 DNA reads as TGCGCCAGCAGCCCCAGTACAGCTAACAATGAGCAGTTCTTC.

The chain couples TRBV15 to TRBJ1-3; 7 bases match TRBD1. The ends lost 1 base at V and 8 bases at J; junction bases unmatched: 2. The CDR3 runs 13 residues. Germline-derived CDR1 and CDR2 are LNHNV and YYDKDF (reference sequence). CDR3 sequence (DNA): TGTGCCACCAGCAGAGGGACAGGCGACACCATATATTTT. It is translated as CATSRGTGDTIYF.

The CDR3 DNA is TGTGCCAGCAGCTCGACCTCGACAGGGGGTTCCCCTGGGGCCAACGTCCTGACTTTC. Its translation: CASSSTSTGGSPGANVLTF. This chain connects TRBV7-9 to TRBJ2-6, with 9 positions matching TRBD1. Unmatched junction bases numbered 12, after V lost 4 bases and J lost 2 bases. The germline CDR1 and CDR2 sequences are SEHNR and FQNEAQ (reference sequence). This CDR3 region has 19 residues.

This clone was picked up many times. The chain has TRBV6-1 and TRBJ2-7; unclear D gene. With 0 bases removed from V and 0 bases from J, the gap between germline ends came to 12 bases. The germline CDR1 and CDR2 sequences are MNHNS and SASEGT. The CDR3 consists of 16 residues. The CDR3 DNA reads as TGTGCCAGCAGTGAAGCGGCGGTCCAGAGCTCCTACGAGCAGTACTTC. Residues: CASSEAAVQSSYEQYF.

This clone was picked up a small number of times. This chain joins TRBV5-6 and TRBJ1-2; no firm D call. Germline CDR1 reads SGHDT; CDR2 reads YYEEEE. The CDR3 has 16 residues. The ends were cut back, 0 bases at V and 0 bases at J, with 12 bases in the middle. CDR3 nucleotides: TGTGCCAGCAGCTTGGTTGCCAGGAGGACTAACTATGGCTACACCTTC. This sequence encodes CASSLVARRTNYGYTF.

This chain joins TRBV27 and TRBJ2-7; D uncertain. With 9 bases removed from V and 6 bases from J, the gap between germline ends came to 9 bases. This CDR3 region has 10 residues. From germline, CDR1 is MNHEY and CDR2 SMNVEV (reference sequence). In nucleotides, the CDR3 is TGTGCCAGAAAGCAACCCGAGCAGTACTTC. This encodes CARKQPEQYF.

This clone was detected only a few times. The CDR3 sequence is CASSQEETGGLPQHF. The CDR3 DNA follows: TGCGCCAGCAGCCAAGAAGAGACAGGGGGTTTACCCCAGCATTTT. The rearrangement links TRBV4-1 to TRBJ1-5; 9 bases align to TRBD1. Germline CDR1 and CDR2: MGHRA and YSYEKL. Trimming at V came to 0 bases and at J to 10 bases, leaving 7 bases not matched to a gene. The CDR3 contains 15 residues.

This rearrangement joins TRBV5-4 to TRBJ2-7; D is ambiguous. V lost 1 base, J lost 2 bases, and 10 bases lay in between. This CDR3 is 14 amino acids long. Per the germline V gene, CDR1 is SGHNT and CDR2 is YYREEE (reference sequence). CDR3 residues: CASSLRGGTYEQYF. CDR3 DNA: TGTGCCAGCAGCTTGCGTGGCGGAACCTACGAGCAGTACTTC.

For the CDR3, the DNA is TGTGCCAGTAGTAGCCCGGACAGGCCCATCTATGGCTACACCTTC. Its translation: CASSSPDRPIYGYTF. The rearrangement joins TRBV19 to TRBJ1-2, with TRBD1 identical over 7 bases. The length of the CDR3 is 15 residues. CDR1 and CDR2 from the germline V gene are LNHDA and SQIVND (reference sequence). J was trimmed by 4 bases and V by 4 bases; bases with no gene match: 9.

The table lists this clone with a few counts. The chain has TRBV6-1 and TRBJ1-1; 7 bases align to TRBD1. J was trimmed by 2 bases and V by 6 bases; bases with no gene match: 6. CDR3 length: 14 residues. Germline V gene data show CDR1 as MNHNS and CDR2 as SASEGT. CDR3 DNA sequence: TGTGCCAGCAGCCTCGACAGGGTAAACACTGAAGCTTTCTTT. This codes for CASSLDRVNTEAFF.

The V and J genes are TRBV7-9 and TRBJ2-7; D uncertain. Germline CDR1 and CDR2: SEHNR and FQNEAQ (reference sequence). V lost 5 bases, J lost 5 bases, and 10 bases lay in between. The CDR3 contains 12 residues. For the CDR3, the DNA is TGTGCCAGCAGCATAGACACAAACGAGCAGTACTTC. Amino acids: CASSIDTNEQYF.

In its sample, this clone was seen once. The chain is built from TRBV11-2 and TRBJ1-2, with 7 bases aligning to TRBD1. The CDR3 extends over 16 amino acids. The germline CDR1 and CDR2 sequences are SGHAT and FQNNGV. Trimming cost V 0 bases and J 5 bases; bases outside gene matches: 9. The DNA for the CDR3 is TGTGCCAGCAGCTTAGACCGAGGGACAGCTCTTTATGGCTACACCTTC. This sequence encodes CASSLDRGTALYGYTF.

This chain links TRBV7-9 with TRBJ2-1; D possibly corresponds to TRBD2 (6 bases). The CDR3 spans 19 residues. Trimming removed 7 bases at V and 0 bases at J, with 25 bases between. In germline, CDR1 is SEHNR, CDR2 FQNEAQ (reference sequence). CDR3 bases: TGTGCCAGCATCGATGACCTGGGGGGTGGCTCGGACTCCTACAATGAGCAGTTCTTC. It is translated as CASIDDLGGGSDSYNEQFF. Using reference TRBV7-9 and TRBJ2-1 for the parts outside the CDR3, the full variable domain is DTGVSQNPRHKITKRGQNVTFRCDPISEHNRLYWYRQTLGQGPEFLTYFQNEAQLEKSRLLSDRFSAERPKGSFSTLEIQRTEQGDSAMYLCASIDDLGGGSDSYNEQFFGPGTRLTVL.

This clone was observed a handful of times. The chain carries TRBV7-6 and TRBJ2-6; D is ambiguous. Germline lookup yields CDR1 SGHVS and CDR2 FNYEAQ. The CDR3 has 18 residues. Trimming pared 3 bases from V and 2 bases from J, leaving 17 bases between. The CDR3 nucleotides are TGTGCCAGCAGCTTGACCCTGTCGGGTAGCACTGGGGCCAACGTCCTGACTTTC. This gives the protein CASSLTLSGSTGANVLTF.

This sequence joins TRBV19 and TRBJ1-2; 7 nucleotides match TRBD1. CDR3 length: 14 amino acids. The ends lost 6 bases at V and 6 bases at J; junction bases unmatched: 10. Germline CDR1 is LNHDA and CDR2 is SQIVND (reference sequence). The CDR3 nucleotides read TGTGCCAGTAGGGGGCTTGAGGGGGCGAATGGCTACACCTTC. Translating gives CASRGLEGANGYTF.

This chain uses TRBV4-3 with TRBJ1-2, with 7 bases aligning to TRBD1. The J segment lost 2 bases and the V segment lost 4 bases, leaving 7 bases of the junction unmatched. CDR1 LGHNA and CDR2 YSLEER come from the germline V gene. The CDR3 runs 15 residues. The CDR3 DNA is TGCGCCAGCAGCCTAGAGAAAGGGGGCAACTATGGCTACACCTTC. Protein: CASSLEKGGNYGYTF.

This clone was observed a handful of times. This rearrangement joins TRBV25-1 to TRBJ2-1; perhaps TRBD2 as D (7 bases). The germline V gene has CDR1 MGHDK and CDR2 SYGVNS. The V end lost 6 bases, the J end lost 4 bases, and 16 bases lay between the germline ends. The CDR3 spans 15 residues. The CDR3 here is CASREGGSRYNEQFF. CDR3 in DNA: TGTGCCAGCAGGGAGGGGGGGAGTCGGTACAATGAGCAGTTCTTC.